This TCR beta chain was sequenced in a study of cytomegalovirus exposure and HLA in healthy donors. The PCR made use of 60 Vbeta and 13 Jbeta primers. Profiling relied on immunoSEQ multiplex PCR, and the TCRdb table lists in-frame clones only, not all of them. The top ten clones hold around 1.3% of a sample with under 130,000 clones, roughly 79% of them seen once. This clone has just one count. Its antigen is as yet unknown. At sampling all donors were nominally healthy, likely with unrecorded immune exposures. This CDR3 contains 15 residues. Whole-study results and caveats: With high specificity and sensitivity, the classifier reportedly diagnosed cytomegalovirus status.

This chain uses TRBV12-2 with TRBJ1-4; whether TRBD1, the table's D call, matches the DNA was not checked. TRBV12-2 has pseudogene status. This receptor was identified in a man in his forties or fifties in good health and CMV-seronegative. The specimen was PBMCs. The CDR3 sequence: CASRPPTGSNEKLFF. CDR3 coding DNA: TGTGCAAGTCGCCCCCCGACAGGGAGTAATGAAAAACTGTTTTTT.